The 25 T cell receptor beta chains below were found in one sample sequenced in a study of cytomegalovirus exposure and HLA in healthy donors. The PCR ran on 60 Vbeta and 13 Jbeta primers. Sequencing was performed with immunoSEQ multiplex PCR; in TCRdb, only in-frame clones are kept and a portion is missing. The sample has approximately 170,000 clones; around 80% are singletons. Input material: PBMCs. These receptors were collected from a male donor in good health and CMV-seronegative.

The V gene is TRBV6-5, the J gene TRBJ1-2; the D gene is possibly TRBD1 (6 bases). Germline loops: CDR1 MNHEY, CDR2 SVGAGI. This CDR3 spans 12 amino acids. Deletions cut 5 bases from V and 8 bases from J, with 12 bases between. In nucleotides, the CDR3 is TGTGCCAGCAGTGCCCCGGGACACGGCTACACCTTC. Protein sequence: CASSAPGHGYTF.

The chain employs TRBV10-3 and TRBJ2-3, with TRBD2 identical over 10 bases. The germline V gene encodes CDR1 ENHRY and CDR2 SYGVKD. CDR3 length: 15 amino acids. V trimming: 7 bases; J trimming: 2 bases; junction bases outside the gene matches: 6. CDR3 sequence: CAIKGLAGDTDTQYF. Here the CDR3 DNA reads TGTGCCATCAAAGGGCTAGCGGGGGACACAGATACGCAGTATTTT.

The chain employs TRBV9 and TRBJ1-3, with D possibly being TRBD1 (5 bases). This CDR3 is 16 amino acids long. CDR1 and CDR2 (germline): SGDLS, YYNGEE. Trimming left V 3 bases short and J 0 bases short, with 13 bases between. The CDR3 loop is CASSAQGGNSGNTIYF. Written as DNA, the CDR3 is TGTGCCAGCAGCGCCCAGGGAGGGAACTCTGGAAACACCATATATTTT.

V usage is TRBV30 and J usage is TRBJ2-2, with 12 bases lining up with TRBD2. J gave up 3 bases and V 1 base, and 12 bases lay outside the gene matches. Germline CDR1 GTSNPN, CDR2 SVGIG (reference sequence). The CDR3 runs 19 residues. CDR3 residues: CAWSASRLAGEMDTGELFF. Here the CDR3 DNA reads TGTGCCTGGAGTGCATCGCGACTAGCGGGGGAAATGGACACCGGGGAGCTGTTTTTT.

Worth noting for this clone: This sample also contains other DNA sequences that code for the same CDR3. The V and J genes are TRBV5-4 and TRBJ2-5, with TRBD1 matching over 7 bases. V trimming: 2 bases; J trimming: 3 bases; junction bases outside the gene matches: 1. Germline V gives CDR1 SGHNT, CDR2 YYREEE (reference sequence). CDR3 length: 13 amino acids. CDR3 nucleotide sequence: TGTGCCAGCAGCTTAACAGGGGAAGAGACCCAGTACTTC. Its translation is CASSLTGEETQYF. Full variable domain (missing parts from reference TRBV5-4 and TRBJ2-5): ETGVTQSPTHLIKTRGQQVTLRCSSQSGHNTVSWYQQALGQGPQFIFQYYREEENGRGNFPPRFSGLQFPNYSSELNVNALELDDSALYLCASSLTGEETQYFGPGTRLLVL.

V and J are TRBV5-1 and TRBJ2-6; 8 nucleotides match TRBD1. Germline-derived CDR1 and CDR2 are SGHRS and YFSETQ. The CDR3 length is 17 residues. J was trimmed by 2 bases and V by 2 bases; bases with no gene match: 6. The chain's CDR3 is CASSLGQGTPGANVLTF. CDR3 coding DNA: TGCGCCAGCAGCTTAGGACAGGGAACCCCTGGGGCCAACGTCCTGACTTTC.

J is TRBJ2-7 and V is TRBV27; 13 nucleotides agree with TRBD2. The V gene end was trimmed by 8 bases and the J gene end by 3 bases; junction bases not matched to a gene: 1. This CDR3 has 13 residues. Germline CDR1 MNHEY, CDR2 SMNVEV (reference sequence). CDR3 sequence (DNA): TGTGCCAGCGGACTAGCGGGGGACTACGAGCAGTACTTC. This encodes CASGLAGDYEQYF.

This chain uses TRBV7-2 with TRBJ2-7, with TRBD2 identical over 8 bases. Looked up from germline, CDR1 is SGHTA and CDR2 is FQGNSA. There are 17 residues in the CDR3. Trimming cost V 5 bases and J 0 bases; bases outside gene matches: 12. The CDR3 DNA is TGTGCCAGCAGCCCCCCCTGGGCGGGGGGACTCTCCTACGAGCAGTACTTC. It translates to CASSPPWAGGLSYEQYF.

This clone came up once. The CDR3: CASSFGQQPGNTIYF. The CDR3 nucleotides read TGTGCCAGCAGCTTCGGACAGCAACCTGGAAACACCATATATTTT. The rearrangement uses TRBV5-8 and TRBJ1-3; tentative D call: TRBD1 (6 bases). This CDR3 is built from 15 residues. V lost 2 bases and J lost 2, with 11 bases in between. Germline CDR1 and CDR2: SGHTS and YDEGEE.

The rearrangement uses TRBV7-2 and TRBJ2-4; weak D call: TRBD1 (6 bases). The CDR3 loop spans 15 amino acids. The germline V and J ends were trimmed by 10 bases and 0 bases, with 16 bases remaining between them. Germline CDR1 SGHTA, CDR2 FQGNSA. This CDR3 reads CATRGGTLAKNIQYF. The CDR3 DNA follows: TGTGCCACCCGAGGGGGAACCCTAGCCAAAAACATTCAGTACTTC.

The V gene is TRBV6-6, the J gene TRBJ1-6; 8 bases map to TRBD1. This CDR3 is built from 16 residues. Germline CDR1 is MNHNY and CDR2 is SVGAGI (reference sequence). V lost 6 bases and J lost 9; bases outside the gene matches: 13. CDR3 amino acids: CASSNGRAGGFSPLHF. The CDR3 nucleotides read TGTGCCAGCAGCAACGGCCGGGCAGGGGGCTTTTCACCCCTCCACTTT.

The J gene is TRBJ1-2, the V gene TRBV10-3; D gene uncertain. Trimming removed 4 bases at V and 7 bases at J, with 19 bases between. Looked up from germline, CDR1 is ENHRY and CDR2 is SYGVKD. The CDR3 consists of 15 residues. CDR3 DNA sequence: TGTGCCATCAGTGCTGACCCGGGAACGATGGGTGGCTACACCTTC. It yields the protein CAISADPGTMGGYTF.

CDR3 region: CASSAGSAGEKLFF. The CDR3 nucleotides read TGTGCCAGCAGTGCCGGTTCGGCGGGGGAAAAACTGTTTTTT. V is TRBV6-1 and J is TRBJ1-4, with D hard to call. The CDR3 has 14 residues. V was trimmed by 4 bases and J by 8 bases, leaving 14 bases between them. Germline lookup yields CDR1 MNHNS and CDR2 SASEGT.

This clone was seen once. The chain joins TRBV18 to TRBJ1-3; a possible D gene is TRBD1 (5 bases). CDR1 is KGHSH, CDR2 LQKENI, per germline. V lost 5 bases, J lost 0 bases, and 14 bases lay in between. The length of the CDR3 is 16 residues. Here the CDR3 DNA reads TGTGCCAGCTCATCGGAGACAGTATACTCTGGAAACACCATATATTTT. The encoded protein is CASSSETVYSGNTIYF.

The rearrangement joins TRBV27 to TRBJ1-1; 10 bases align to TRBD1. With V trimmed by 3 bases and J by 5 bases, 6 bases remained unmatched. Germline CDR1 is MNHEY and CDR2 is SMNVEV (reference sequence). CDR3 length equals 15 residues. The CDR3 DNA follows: TGTGCCAGCAGTTTGTGGACAGGGGGAACTACTGAAGCTTTCTTT. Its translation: CASSLWTGGTTEAFF.

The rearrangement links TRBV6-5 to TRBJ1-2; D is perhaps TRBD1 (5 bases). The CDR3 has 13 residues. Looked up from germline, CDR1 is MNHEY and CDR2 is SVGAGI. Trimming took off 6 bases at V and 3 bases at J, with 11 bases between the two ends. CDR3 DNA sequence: TGTGCCAGCAGACCAGACAGAGACTATGGCTACACCTTC. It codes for CASRPDRDYGYTF.

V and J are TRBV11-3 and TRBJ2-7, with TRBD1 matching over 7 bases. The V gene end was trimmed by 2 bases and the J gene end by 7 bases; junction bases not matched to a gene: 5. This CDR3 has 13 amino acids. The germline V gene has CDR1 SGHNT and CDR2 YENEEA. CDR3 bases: TGTGCCAGCAGCTTATCGAGACAGGGAGAGCAGTACTTC. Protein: CASSLSRQGEQYF.

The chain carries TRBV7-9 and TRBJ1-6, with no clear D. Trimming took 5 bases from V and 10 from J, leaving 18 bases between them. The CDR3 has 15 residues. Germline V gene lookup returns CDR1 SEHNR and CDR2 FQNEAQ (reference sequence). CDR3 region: CASSHSYGVGSPLHF. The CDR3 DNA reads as TGTGCCAGCAGCCACTCGTACGGGGTTGGGTCACCCCTCCACTTT.

The CDR3 is CASSLEWSGIQYF. CDR3 nucleotide sequence: TGTGCCAGCAGCTTAGAGTGGTCGGGCATTCAGTACTTC. This chain links TRBV7-9 with TRBJ2-4; D unresolved. V shed 1 base and J shed 9 bases, with 10 bases lying between them. The CDR3 spans 13 residues. Germline lookup yields CDR1 SEHNR and CDR2 FQNEAQ (reference sequence).

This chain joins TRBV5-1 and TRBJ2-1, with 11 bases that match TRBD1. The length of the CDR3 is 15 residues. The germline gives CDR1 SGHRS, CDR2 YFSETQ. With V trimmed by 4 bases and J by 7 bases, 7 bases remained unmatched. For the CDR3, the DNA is TGCGCCAGCAGCCCCGGACAGGGGGCGCATAATGAGCAGTTCTTC. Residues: CASSPGQGAHNEQFF.

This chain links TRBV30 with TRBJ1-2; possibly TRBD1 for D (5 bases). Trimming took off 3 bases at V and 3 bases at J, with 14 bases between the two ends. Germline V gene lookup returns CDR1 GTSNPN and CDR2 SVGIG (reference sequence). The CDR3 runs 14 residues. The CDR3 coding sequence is TGTGCCTGGAGGGCCGGGGGGTTATACTATGGCTACACCTTC. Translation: CAWRAGGLYYGYTF.

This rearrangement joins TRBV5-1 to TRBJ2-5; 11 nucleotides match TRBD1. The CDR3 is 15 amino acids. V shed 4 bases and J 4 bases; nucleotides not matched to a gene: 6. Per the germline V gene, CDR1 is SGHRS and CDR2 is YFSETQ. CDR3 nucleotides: TGCGCCAGCAGCCCGGGGACAGGGGGTGTAGAGACCCAGTACTTC. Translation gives CASSPGTGGVETQYF.

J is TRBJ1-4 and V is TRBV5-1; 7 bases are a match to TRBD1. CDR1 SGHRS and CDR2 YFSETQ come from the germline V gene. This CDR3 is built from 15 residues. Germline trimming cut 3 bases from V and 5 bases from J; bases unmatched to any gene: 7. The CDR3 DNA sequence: TGCGCCAGCAGCTGGGGACAGAGCATGAATGAAAAACTGTTTTTT. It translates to CASSWGQSMNEKLFF.

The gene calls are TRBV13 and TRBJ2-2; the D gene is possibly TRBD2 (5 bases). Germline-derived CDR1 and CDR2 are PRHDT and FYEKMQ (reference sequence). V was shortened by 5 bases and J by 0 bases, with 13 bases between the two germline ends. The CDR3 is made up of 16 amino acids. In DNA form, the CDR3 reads TGTGCCAGCAGCCCCCGCTGGACTTCGAACACCGGGGAGCTGTTTTTT. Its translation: CASSPRWTSNTGELFF.

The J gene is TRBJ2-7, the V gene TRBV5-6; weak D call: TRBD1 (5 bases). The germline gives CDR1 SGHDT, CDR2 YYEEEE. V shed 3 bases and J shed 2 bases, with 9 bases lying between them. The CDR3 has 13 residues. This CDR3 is CASSSGIPYEQYF. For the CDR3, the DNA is TGTGCCAGCAGCTCAGGGATCCCCTACGAGCAGTACTTC.